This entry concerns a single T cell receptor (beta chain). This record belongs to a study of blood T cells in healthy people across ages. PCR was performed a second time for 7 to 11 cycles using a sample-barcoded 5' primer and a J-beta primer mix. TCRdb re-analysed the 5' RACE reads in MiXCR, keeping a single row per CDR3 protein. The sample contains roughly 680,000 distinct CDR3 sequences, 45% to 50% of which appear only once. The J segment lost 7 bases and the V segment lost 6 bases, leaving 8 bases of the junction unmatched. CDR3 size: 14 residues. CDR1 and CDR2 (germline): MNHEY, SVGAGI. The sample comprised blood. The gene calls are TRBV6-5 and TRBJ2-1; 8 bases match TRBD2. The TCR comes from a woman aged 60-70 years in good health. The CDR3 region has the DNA TGTGCCAGCAGAGAAACCGGGACTAGGAATGAGCAGTTCTTC. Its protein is CASRETGTRNEQFF.